Presented here are 2 T cell receptor beta chains from one specimen sequenced in a study of blood T cell repertoires in COVID-19. The assay was immunoSEQ multiplex PCR, and TCRdb's table has in-frame clones only and misses some. The sample gives 230,000 or so clones, around 89% of which show up once; around 2.7% is in the top ten. Specimen: PBMCs or T cells enriched from blood (not recorded which). The receptors come from a young woman who had recovered from COVID-19.

The V gene is TRBV5-8, the J gene TRBJ1-5; D perhaps matches TRBD1 (6 bases). Germline V gene lookup returns CDR1 SGHTS and CDR2 YDEGEE. V lost 4 bases to trimming and J lost 6 bases, with 20 bases between them. This CDR3 has 16 residues. DNA for the CDR3: TGTGCCAGCAGCCGTAGTACAGGGATCTTGGTTCAGCCCCAGCATTTT. It codes for CASSRSTGILVQPQHF.

V and J are TRBV7-8 and TRBJ1-4, with TRBD1 as a possible D gene (5 bases). Germline loops: CDR1 SGHVS, CDR2 FQNEAQ. Trimming stripped 5 bases from V and 6 bases from J, with 16 bases between. The length of the CDR3 is 15 residues. The CDR3 loop reads CASSGSRVGYEKLFF. The CDR3 region has the DNA TGTGCCAGCAGCGGTTCCAGGGTGGGGTATGAAAAACTGTTTTTT.